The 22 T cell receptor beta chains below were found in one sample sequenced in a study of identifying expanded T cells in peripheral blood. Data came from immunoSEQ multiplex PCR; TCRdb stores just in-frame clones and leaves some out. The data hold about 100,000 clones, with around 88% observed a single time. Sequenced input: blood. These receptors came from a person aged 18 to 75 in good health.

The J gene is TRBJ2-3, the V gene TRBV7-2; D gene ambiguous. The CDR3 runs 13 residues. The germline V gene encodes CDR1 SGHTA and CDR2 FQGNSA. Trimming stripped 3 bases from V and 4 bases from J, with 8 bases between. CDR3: CASSFAEADTQYF. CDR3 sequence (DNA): TGTGCCAGCAGCTTCGCCGAGGCAGATACGCAGTATTTT.

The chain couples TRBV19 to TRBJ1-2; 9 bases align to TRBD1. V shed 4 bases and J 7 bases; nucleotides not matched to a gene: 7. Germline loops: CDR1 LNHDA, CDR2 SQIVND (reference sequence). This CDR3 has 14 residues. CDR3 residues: CASSTGTGWSGYTF. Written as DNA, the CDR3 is TGTGCCAGTAGTACAGGGACAGGGTGGAGTGGCTACACCTTC.

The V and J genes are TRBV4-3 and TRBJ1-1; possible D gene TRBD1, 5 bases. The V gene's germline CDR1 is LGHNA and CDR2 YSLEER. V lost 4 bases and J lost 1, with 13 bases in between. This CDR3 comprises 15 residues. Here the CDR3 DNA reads TGCGCCAGCAGCCGGAGCCCGACAGCGAACACTGAAGCTTTCTTT. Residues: CASSRSPTANTEAFF.

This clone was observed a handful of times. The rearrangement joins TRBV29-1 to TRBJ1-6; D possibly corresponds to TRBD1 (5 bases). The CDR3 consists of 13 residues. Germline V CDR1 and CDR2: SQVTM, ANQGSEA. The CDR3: CRAGWVENSPLHF. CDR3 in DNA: TGCAGGGCAGGGTGGGTGGAGAATTCACCCCTCCACTTT.

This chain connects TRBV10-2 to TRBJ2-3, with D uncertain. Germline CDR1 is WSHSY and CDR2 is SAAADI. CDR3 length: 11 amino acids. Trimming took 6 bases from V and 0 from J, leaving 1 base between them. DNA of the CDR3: TGCGCCAGCAGGAGCACAGATACGCAGTATTTT. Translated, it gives CASRSTDTQYF.

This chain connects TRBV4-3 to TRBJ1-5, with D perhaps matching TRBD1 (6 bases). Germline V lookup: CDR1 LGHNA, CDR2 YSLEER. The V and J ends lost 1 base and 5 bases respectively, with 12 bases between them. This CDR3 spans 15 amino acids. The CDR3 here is CASSQGTKGDQPQHF. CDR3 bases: TGCGCCAGCAGCCAAGGGACCAAGGGGGATCAGCCCCAGCATTTT.

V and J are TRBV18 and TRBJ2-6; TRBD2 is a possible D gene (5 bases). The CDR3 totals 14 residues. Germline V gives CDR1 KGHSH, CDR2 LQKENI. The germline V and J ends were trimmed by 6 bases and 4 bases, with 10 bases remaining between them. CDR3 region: CASSPDLGANVLTF. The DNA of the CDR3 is TGTGCCAGCTCCCCGGACTTAGGGGCCAACGTCCTGACTTTC.

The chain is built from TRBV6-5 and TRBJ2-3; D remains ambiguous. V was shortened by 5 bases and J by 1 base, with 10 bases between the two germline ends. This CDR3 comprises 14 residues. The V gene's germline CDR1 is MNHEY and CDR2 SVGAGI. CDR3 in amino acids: CASSPPDGTDTQYF. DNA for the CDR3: TGTGCCAGCAGTCCACCAGACGGCACAGATACGCAGTATTTT.

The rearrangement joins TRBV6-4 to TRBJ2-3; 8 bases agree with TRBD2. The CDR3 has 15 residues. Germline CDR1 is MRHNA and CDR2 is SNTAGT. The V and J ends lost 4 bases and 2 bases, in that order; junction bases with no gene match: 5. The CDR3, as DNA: TGTGCCAGCAGTGCCCTAGCGGGCCCCACAGATACGCAGTATTTT. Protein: CASSALAGPTDTQYF.

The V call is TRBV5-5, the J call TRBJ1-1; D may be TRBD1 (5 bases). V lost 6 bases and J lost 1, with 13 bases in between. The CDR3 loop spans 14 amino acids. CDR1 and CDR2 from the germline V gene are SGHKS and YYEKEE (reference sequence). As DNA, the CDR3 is TGTGCCAGCACCTTATCGGGGGGGAACACTGAAGCTTTCTTT. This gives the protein CASTLSGGNTEAFF.

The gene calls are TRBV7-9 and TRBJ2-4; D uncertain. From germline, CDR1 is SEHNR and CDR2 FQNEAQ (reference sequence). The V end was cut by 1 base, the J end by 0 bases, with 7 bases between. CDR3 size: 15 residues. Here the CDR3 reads CASSLEGGAKNIQYF. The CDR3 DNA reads TGTGCCAGCAGCTTAGAGGGCGGAGCCAAAAACATTCAGTACTTC. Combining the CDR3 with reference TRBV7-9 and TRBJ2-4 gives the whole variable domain DTGVSQNPRHKITKRGQNVTFRCDPISEHNRLYWYRQTLGQGPEFLTYFQNEAQLEKSRLLSDRFSAERPKGSFSTLEIQRTEQGDSAMYLCASSLEGGAKNIQYFGAGTRLSVL.

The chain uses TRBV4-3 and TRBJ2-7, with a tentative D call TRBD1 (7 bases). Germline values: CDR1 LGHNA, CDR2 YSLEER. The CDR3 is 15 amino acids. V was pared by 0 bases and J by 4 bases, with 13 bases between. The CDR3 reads CASSQDWRGPYEQYF. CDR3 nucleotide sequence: TGCGCCAGCAGCCAAGATTGGAGGGGGCCATACGAGCAGTACTTC.

The CDR3 DNA follows: TGCAGCGTTGAACAGGGGATGGGCACAGATACGCAGTATTTT. Translation: CSVEQGMGTDTQYF. The chain is built from TRBV29-1 and TRBJ2-3; D is possibly TRBD1 (6 bases). The germline V and J ends were trimmed by 2 bases and 1 base, with 10 bases remaining between them. The CDR3 contains 14 residues. In germline, CDR1 is SQVTM, CDR2 ANQGSEA.

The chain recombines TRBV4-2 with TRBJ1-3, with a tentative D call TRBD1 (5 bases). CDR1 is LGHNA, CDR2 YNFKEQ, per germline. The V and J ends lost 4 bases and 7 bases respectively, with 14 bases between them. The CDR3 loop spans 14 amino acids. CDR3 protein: CASSLAGAGNTIYF. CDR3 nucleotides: TGTGCCAGCAGCCTTGCCGGGGCCGGGAACACCATATATTTT.

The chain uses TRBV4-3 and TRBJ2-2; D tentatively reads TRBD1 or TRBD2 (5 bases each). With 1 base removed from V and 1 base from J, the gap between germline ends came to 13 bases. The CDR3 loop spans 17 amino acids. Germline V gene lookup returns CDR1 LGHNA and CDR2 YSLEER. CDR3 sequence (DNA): TGCGCCAGCAGCCAAGTTCATTCGAGGGGGAACACCGGGGAGCTGTTTTTT. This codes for CASSQVHSRGNTGELFF.

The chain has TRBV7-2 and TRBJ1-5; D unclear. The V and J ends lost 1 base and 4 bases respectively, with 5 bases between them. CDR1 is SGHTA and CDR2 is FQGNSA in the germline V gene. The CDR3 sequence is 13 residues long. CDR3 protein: CASSLVTNQPQHF. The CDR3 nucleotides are TGTGCCAGCAGCTTAGTGACAAATCAGCCCCAGCATTTT.

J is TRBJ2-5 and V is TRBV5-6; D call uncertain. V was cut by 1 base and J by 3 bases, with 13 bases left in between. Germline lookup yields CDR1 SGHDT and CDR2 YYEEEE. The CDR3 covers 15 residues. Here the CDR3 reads CASSLRSPLKETQYF. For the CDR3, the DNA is TGTGCCAGCAGCTTGCGATCCCCCTTAAAAGAGACCCAGTACTTC.

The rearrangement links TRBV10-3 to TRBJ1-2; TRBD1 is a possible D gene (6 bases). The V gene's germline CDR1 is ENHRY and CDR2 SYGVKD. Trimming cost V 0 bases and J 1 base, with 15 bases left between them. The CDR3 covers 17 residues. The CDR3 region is CAISESTGFEGNYGYTF. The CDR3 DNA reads TGTGCCATCAGTGAGTCCACAGGGTTTGAGGGTAACTATGGCTACACCTTC.

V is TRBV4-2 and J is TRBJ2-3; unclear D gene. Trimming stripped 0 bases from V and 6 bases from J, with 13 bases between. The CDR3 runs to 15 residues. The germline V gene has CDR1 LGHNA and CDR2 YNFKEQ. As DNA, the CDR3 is TGTGCCAGCAGCCAAGATCGGGTCTTGAGGGATACGCAGTATTTT. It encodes CASSQDRVLRDTQYF.

CDR3 DNA sequence: TGTGCCAGCAGGACCCGGGGGGGAGGTAGCAATCAGCCCCAGCATTTT. Its translation is CASRTRGGGSNQPQHF. The chain has TRBV2 and TRBJ1-5, with D perhaps TRBD1 (5 bases). V was cut by 6 bases and J by 0 bases, with 15 bases left in between. The CDR3 runs to 16 residues. CDR1 and CDR2 (germline): SNHLY, FYNNEI. Variable domain in full (rest from reference TRBV2 and TRBJ1-5): EPEVTQTPSHQVTQMGQEVILRCVPISNHLYFYWYRQILGQKVEFLVSFYNNEISEKSEIFDDQFSVERPDGSNFTLKIRSTKLEDSAMYFCASRTRGGGSNQPQHFGDGTRLSIL.

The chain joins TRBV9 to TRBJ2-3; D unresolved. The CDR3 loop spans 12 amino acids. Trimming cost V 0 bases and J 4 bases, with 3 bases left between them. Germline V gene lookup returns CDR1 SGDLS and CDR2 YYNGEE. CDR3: CASSVGPDTQYF. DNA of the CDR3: TGTGCCAGCAGCGTAGGGCCAGATACGCAGTATTTT.

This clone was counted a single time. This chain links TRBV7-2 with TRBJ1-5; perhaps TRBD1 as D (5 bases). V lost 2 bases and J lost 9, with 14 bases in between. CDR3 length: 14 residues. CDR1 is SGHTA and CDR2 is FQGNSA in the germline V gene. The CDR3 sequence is CASSLRRGSGPQHF. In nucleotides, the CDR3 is TGTGCCAGCAGCTTAAGGAGGGGCTCGGGGCCCCAGCATTTT. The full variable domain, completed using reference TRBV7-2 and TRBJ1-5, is GAGVSQSPSNKVTEKGKDVELRCDPISGHTALYWYRQSLGQGLEFLIYFQGNSAPDKSGLPSDRFSAERTGGSVSTLTIQRTQQEDSAVYLCASSLRRGSGPQHFGDGTRLSIL.